The TCR beta chain under discussion was sequenced for a study of blood T cell repertoires in COVID-19 (dated by TCRdb to about 2020). Some background on the complete study: Collaborator samples came from the United States, Italy and Spain and covered acute and convalescent phases of COVID-19. The material from the prospective study consisted of cDNA or gDNA derived from T cells, B-cell-depleted T cells, or PBMCs. Deeply sampled blood TCRbeta repertoires from subjects exposed to, actively infected with, or recovered from COVID-19 were included in the dataset. A freely available public database, intended as a resource for researchers studying the immune response to SARS-CoV-2, is where the repertoires were released. The samples were drawn from two sources: the first 160 participants of the ongoing ImmuneRACE study, and 1,000 to 1,500 subjects contributed by 6 global collaborators. Sample metadata almost always included a de-identified subject ID, COVID-19 status, age in years and sex. HLA class I and class II types, where available, came from metadata supplied by the sample provider rather than from assay-based typing.

V and J are trimmed by 4 bases and 8 bases, and the gene matches miss 6 bases of the junction. The CDR3 numbers 14 residues from cysteine through phenylalanine. Just the 42-base CDR3 DNA is kept, in frame starting at base 1. From the germline V gene, CDR1 is SGHTA and CDR2 is FQGNSA. Points the paper makes about the study in general: The amount of clinical and demographic metadata varied by source and participant and was provided uncurated.

Collaborating institutions collected whole blood in K2EDTA tubes following their own protocols. For TCRbeta analysis, collaborator samples were shipped as frozen whole blood, as isolated PBMCs, or as DNA extracted from either sample type. TCRbeta CDR3 regions were amplified from genomic DNA using the immunoSEQ Assay, a bias-controlled multiplex PCR. As for the original processing: The number of nucleated cells in each sample was estimated from the amplification of reference gene primers within the assay. To quantify the absolute abundance of each unique TCRbeta CDR3 rearrangement, sequence reads were collapsed and filtered. For each sample, productive Simpson clonality was calculated by taking the square root of Simpson's diversity index across productive rearrangements. The immuneACCESS repertoire file appears here via TCRdb, limited to in-frame rearrangements. These files lack a portion of the clones; in checked studies, under half of the deficit traces to unresolved V genes, and the cause of the others is not known. D and trimming come from the DNA, and the V and J calls and clone size come from that table. The sample data list hundreds of thousands of clones, and around 90% of these were observed just once. The ten biggest clones cover around 0.8% of the sample.

As to this clone: The antigen it binds to is not known. The input lacks base qualities; no much larger clone sits a single base away.

This TCR derives from a woman in her 30s with acute or convalescent COVID-19. The specimen was peripheral blood. The sequence links TRBV7-2 to TRBJ2-1, with TRBD2 matching 9 junction bases. The CDR3: CASSSGLAIHEQFF. The DNA sequence is TGTGCCAGCAGCTCCGGACTAGCGATCCATGAGCAGTTCTTC.